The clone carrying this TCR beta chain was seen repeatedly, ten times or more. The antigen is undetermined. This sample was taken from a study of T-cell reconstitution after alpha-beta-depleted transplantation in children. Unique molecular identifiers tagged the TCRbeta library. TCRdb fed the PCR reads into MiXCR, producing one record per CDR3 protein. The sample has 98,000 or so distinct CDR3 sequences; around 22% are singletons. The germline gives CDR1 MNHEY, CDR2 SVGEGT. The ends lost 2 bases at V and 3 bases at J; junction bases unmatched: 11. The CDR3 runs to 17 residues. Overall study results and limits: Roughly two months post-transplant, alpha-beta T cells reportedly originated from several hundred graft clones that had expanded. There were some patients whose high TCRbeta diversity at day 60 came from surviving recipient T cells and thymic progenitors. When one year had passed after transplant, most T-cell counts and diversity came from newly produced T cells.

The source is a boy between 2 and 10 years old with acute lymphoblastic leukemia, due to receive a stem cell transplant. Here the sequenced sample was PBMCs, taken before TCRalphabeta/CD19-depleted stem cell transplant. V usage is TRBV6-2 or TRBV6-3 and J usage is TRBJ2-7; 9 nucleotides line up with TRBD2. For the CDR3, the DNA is TGTGCCAGCAGTTACCCCGCCCGACTAGCGGAGGACTACGAGCAGTACTTC. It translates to CASSYPARLAEDYEQYF.